One sample yielded the 13 T cell receptor beta chains listed below, sequenced in a study of T-cell reconstitution after alpha-beta-depleted transplantation in children. Unique molecular identifiers were incorporated during preparation of the TCRbeta library. Each CDR3 protein is one row after TCRdb ran MiXCR on the PCR reads. The top ten hold about a quarter of the sample, which has under 300,000 distinct CDR3 sequences, 11% seen once. The input for sequencing was peripheral blood, taken 180 days after TCRalphabeta/CD19-depleted stem cell transplant. These receptor sequences come from a male patient aged 2 to 10 who had a stem cell transplant for chronic granulomatous disease, so the T cells may come from the graft donor.

In the case of this clonotype: A much larger clone lies a single base off, so this may be a read error. The chain's CDR3 is CSTSIGTVNEHFF. The CDR3, as DNA: TGCAGCACCTCTATAGGGACGGTCAATGAGCACTTCTTC. The J gene is TRBJ2-1, the V gene TRBV29-1; the D gene could be TRBD1 or TRBD2 (5 bases each). The CDR3 runs to 13 residues. Germline V gives CDR1 SQVTM, CDR2 ANQGSEA.

About this clonotype itself: This may arise from a read error, as a much more abundant clone is one base away. The chain couples TRBV29-1 to TRBJ2-6; no firm D call. The CDR3 is made up of 12 amino acids. CDR1 and CDR2 from the germline V gene are SQVTM and ANQGSEA. The DNA for the CDR3 is TGCGCAACAGACTCTGGGGCCAACGTCCTGACTTTC. Its protein product is CATDSGANVLTF.

This clonotype was seen repeatedly, ten times or more. V and J are TRBV7-2 and TRBJ2-5; D may be TRBD2 (6 bases). Germline V gene data show CDR1 as SGHTA and CDR2 as FQGNSA. V was clipped by 5 bases and J by 7 bases, with 23 bases between them. This CDR3 contains 16 residues. CDR3 sequence: CASSPPWRGLKGTQYF. The CDR3 DNA reads TGTGCCAGCAGCCCTCCCTGGCGGGGACTCAAAGGGACCCAGTACTTC.

This clonotype has at least ten counts. V is TRBV20-1 and J is TRBJ2-5, with D perhaps given as TRBD1 or TRBD2 (5 bases each). Trimming shortened V by 4 bases and J by 1 base, and 13 bases separated the two germline ends. The CDR3 is made up of 14 amino acids. Germline loops: CDR1 DFQATT, CDR2 SNEGSKA (reference sequence). This chain's CDR3 is CSATTGRPQETQYF. DNA for the CDR3: TGCAGTGCTACTACGGGACGCCCCCAAGAGACCCAGTACTTC.

In its sample, this clonotype was seen many times. The rearrangement links TRBV7-9 to TRBJ1-6, with D unclear. Germline CDR1 SEHNR, CDR2 FQNEAQ (reference sequence). The CDR3 has 13 residues. V shed 8 bases and J shed 12 bases, with 17 bases lying between them. The DNA of the CDR3 is TGTGCCAGCGGTGGGCAGGTTCCCCGACCCCTCCACTTT. Translating gives CASGGQVPRPLHF.

This clonotype has more than one count but fewer than ten. This chain joins TRBV19 and TRBJ1-1, with D unclear. Germline-derived CDR1 and CDR2 are LNHDA and SQIVND (reference sequence). The CDR3 has 14 amino acids. V lost 5 bases to trimming and J lost 1 base, with 11 bases between them. CDR3 sequence: CASSPLGKNTEAFF. Written as DNA, the CDR3 is TGTGCCAGTAGTCCACTCGGAAAGAACACTGAAGCTTTCTTT.

This clonotype was seen many times. This chain links TRBV5-1 with TRBJ1-5, with 10 bases identical to TRBD1. Trimming removed 4 bases from V and 7 bases from J; junction bases left unmatched: 5. There are 14 residues in the CDR3. Germline CDR1 is SGHRS and CDR2 is YFSETQ. The CDR3 sequence: CASSQGQGGQPQHF. DNA for the CDR3: TGCGCCAGCAGCCAAGGACAGGGGGGACAGCCCCAGCATTTT.

The sample holds many counts of this clonotype. The chain joins TRBV5-1 to TRBJ2-1, with 7 positions matching TRBD1. The germline CDR1 and CDR2 sequences are SGHRS and YFSETQ. The trim removed 4 bases at V and 0 bases at J, leaving 7 bases unmatched. The CDR3 spans 16 residues. The CDR3 DNA reads TGCGCCAGCAGCCAAGGGGGCAAGAGCTCCTACAATGAGCAGTTCTTC. This codes for CASSQGGKSSYNEQFF. Drawing the rest from reference TRBV5-1 and TRBJ2-1, the complete variable domain is KAGVTQTPRYLIKTRGQQVTLSCSPISGHRSVSWYQQTPGQGLQFLFEYFSETQRNKGNFPGRFSGRQFSNSRSEMNVSTLELGDSALYLCASSQGGKSSYNEQFFGPGTRLTVL.

The chain recombines TRBV28 with TRBJ2-7; D may be TRBD2 (6 bases). Germline assignment: CDR1 MDHEN and CDR2 SYDVKM. V lost 7 bases and J lost 1, with 14 bases in between. This CDR3 region has 14 residues. CDR3 nucleotide sequence: TGTGCCAGCACAACCGGGACTCTTTCCTACGAGCAGTACTTC. It encodes CASTTGTLSYEQYF.

This clonotype appeared many times. The gene calls are TRBV7-9 and TRBJ1-1; TRBD1 agrees at 8 bases. After removal of 3 bases from V and 0 bases from J, the junction contained 0 bases not matched to a gene. This CDR3 has 14 amino acids. Germline V lookup: CDR1 SEHNR, CDR2 FQNEAQ (reference sequence). The chain's CDR3 is CASSLTGVNTEAFF. The CDR3 DNA follows: TGTGCCAGCAGCTTGACAGGGGTGAACACTGAAGCTTTCTTT.

This clonotype has at least ten counts. V usage is TRBV11-1 and J usage is TRBJ2-1; 8 bases fit TRBD1. The trim removed 3 bases at V and 8 bases at J, leaving 0 bases unmatched. The CDR3 loop spans 12 amino acids. The germline V gene encodes CDR1 SGHAT and CDR2 FQDESV (reference sequence). The CDR3 is CASSFRGHEQFF. CDR3 in DNA: TGTGCCAGCAGCTTCAGGGGGCATGAGCAGTTCTTC.

Ten or more counts support this clonotype. The V gene is TRBV27, the J gene TRBJ2-4; TRBD1 matches at 7 bases. The CDR3 contains 15 residues. Trimming cost V 2 bases and J 4 bases; bases outside gene matches: 5. Looked up from germline, CDR1 is MNHEY and CDR2 is SMNVEV (reference sequence). The CDR3 is CASSLIQGKKNIQYF. For the CDR3, the DNA is TGTGCCAGCAGTTTAATACAGGGGAAAAAAAACATTCAGTACTTC.

This chain uses TRBV19 with TRBJ2-7; 11 positions agree with TRBD2. The CDR3 is 15 residues long. After removal of 5 bases from V and 2 bases from J, the junction contained 5 bases not matched to a gene. The germline V gene encodes CDR1 LNHDA and CDR2 SQIVND (reference sequence). The CDR3, as DNA: TGTGCCAGTAGTGAGACTAGCGGGGCGCCCTACGAGCAGTACTTC. Residues: CASSETSGAPYEQYF.